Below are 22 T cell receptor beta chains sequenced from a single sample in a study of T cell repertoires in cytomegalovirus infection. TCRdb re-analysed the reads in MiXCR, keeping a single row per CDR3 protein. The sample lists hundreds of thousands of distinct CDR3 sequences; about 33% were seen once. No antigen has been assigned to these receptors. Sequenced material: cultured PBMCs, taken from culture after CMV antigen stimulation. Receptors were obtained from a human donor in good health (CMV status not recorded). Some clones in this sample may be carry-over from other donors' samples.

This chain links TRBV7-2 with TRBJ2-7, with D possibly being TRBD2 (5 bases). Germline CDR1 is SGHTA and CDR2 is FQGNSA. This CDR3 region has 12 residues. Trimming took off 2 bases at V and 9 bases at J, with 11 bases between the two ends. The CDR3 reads CASSLFRGVQYF. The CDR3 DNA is TGTGCCAGCAGCTTATTTCGGGGTGTGCAGTACTTC. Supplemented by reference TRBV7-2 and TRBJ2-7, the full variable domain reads GAGVSQSPSNKVTEKGKDVELRCDPISGHTALYWYRQSLGQGLEFLIYFQGNSAPDKSGLPSDRFSAERTGGSVSTLTIQRTQQEDSAVYLCASSLFRGVQYFGPGTRLTVT.

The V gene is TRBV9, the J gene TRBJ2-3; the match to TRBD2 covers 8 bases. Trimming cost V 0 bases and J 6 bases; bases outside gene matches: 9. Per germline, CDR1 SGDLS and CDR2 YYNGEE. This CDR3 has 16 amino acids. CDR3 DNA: TGTGCCAGCAGCGTAGCGGGAGGGTCTTTCGGCGATACGCAGTATTTT. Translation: CASSVAGGSFGDTQYF.

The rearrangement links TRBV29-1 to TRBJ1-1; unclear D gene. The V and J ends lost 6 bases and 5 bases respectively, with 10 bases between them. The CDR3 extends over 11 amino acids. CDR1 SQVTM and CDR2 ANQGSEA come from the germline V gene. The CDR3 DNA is TGCAGCGTGAACCTCCTGACTGAAGCTTTCTTT. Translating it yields CSVNLLTEAFF.

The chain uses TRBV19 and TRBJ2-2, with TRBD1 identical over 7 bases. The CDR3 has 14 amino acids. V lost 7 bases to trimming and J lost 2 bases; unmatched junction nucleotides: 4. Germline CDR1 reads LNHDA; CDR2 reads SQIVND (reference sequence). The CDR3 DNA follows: TGTGCCAGTATTAGACAGGGCAACACCGGGGAGCTGTTTTTT. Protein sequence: CASIRQGNTGELFF.

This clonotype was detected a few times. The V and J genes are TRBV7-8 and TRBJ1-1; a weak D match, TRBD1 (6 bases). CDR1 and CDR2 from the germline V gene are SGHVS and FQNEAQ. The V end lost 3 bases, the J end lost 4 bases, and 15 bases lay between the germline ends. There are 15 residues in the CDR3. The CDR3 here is CASSLTQGLGTEAFF. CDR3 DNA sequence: TGTGCCAGCAGCTTGACCCAGGGGCTCGGCACTGAAGCTTTCTTT.

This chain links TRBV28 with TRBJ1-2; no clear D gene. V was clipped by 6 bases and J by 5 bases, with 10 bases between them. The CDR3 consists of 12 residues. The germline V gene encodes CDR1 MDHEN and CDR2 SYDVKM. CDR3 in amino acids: CASSYLSYGYTF. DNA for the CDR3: TGTGCCAGCAGCTATCTTTCTTATGGCTACACCTTC.

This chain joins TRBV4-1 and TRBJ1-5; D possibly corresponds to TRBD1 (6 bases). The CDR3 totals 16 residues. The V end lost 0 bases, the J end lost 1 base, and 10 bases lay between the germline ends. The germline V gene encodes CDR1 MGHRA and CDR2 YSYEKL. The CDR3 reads CASSQEWQGSNQPQHF. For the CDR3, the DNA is TGCGCCAGCAGCCAAGAGTGGCAGGGGAGCAATCAGCCCCAGCATTTT.

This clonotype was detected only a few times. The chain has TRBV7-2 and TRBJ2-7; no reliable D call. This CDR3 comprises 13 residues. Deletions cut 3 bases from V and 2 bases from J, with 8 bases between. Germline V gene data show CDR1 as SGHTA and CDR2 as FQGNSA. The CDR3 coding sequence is TGTGCCAGCAGCTTCACAGCCACCTACGAGCAGTACTTC. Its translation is CASSFTATYEQYF.

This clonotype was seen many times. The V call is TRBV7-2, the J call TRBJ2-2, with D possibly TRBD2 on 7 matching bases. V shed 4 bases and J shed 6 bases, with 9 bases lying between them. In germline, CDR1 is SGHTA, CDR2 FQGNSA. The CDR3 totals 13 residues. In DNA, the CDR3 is TGTGCCAGCAGCTCGGGGGGCTCCGGGGAGCTGTTTTTT. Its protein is CASSSGGSGELFF.

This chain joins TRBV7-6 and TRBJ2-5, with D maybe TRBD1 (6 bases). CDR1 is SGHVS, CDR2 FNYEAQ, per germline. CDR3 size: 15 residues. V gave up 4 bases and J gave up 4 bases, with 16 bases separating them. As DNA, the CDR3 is TGTGCCAGCAGCTCCTCGGACAGCCTTCTAGAGACCCAGTACTTC. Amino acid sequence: CASSSSDSLLETQYF.

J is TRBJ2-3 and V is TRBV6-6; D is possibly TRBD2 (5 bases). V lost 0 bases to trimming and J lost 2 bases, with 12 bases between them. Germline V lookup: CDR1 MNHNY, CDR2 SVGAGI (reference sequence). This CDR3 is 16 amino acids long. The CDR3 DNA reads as TGTGCCAGCAGTTACTCGCCTAGCAGACTCACAGATACGCAGTATTTT. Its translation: CASSYSPSRLTDTQYF.

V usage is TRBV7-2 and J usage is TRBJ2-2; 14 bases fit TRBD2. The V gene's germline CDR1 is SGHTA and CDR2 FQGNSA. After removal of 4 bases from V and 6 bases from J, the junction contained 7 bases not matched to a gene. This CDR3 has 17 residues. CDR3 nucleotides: TGTGCCAGCAGCTGGGGACTAGCGGGAGCGCGATCCGGGGAGCTGTTTTTT. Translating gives CASSWGLAGARSGELFF.

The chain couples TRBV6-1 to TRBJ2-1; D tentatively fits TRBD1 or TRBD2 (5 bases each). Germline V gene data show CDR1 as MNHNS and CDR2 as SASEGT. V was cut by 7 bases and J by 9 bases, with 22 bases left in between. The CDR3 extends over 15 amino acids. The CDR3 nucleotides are TGTGCCAGCAAGGGGATGGTTAGTGGAGAGGGTGAGCAGTTCTTC. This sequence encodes CASKGMVSGEGEQFF.

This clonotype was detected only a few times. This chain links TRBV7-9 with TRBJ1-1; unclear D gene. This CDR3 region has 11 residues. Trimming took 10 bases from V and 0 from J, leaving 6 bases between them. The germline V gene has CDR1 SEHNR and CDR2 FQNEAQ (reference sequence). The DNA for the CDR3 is TGTGCCACTGTCATGAACACTGAAGCTTTCTTT. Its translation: CATVMNTEAFF.

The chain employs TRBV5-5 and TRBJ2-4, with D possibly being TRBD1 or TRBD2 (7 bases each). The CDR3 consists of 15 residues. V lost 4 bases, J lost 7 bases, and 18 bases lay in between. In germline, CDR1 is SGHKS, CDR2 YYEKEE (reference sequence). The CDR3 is CASSGGDSRLNIQYF. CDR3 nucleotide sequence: TGTGCCAGCAGCGGGGGGGACAGCCGTCTCAACATTCAGTACTTC.

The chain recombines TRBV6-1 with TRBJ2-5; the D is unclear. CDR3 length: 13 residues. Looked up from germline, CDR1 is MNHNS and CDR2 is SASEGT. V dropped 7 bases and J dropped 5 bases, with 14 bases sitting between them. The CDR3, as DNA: TGTGCCAGCACTAAGGGCGATCGTGAGACCCAGTACTTC. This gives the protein CASTKGDRETQYF.

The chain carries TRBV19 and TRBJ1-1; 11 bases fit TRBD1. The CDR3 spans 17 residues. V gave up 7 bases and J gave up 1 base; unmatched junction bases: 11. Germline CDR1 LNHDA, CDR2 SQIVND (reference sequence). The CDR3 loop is CASTRRTGGLGNTEAFF. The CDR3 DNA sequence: TGTGCCAGTACCCGACGGACAGGGGGCTTAGGGAACACTGAAGCTTTCTTT.

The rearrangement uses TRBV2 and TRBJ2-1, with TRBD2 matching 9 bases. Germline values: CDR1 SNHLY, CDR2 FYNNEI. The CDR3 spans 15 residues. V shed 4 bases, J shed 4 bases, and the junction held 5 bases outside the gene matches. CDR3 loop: CASSGTSDIYNEQFF. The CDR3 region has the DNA TGTGCCAGCAGTGGGACTAGCGATATTTACAATGAGCAGTTCTTC.

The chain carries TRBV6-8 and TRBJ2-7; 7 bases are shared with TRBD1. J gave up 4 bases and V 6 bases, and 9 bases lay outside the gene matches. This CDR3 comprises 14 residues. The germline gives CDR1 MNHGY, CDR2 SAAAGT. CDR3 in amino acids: CASRRQGGSYEQYF. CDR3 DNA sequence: TGTGCCAGCAGGAGACAGGGTGGGTCTTACGAGCAGTACTTC.

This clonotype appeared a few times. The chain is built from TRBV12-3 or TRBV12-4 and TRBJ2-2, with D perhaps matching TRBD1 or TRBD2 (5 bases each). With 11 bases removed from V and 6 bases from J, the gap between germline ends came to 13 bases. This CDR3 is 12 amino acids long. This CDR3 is CAGRDPAGELFF. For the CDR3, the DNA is TGTGCCGGCCGGGACCCGGCCGGGGAGCTGTTTTTT.

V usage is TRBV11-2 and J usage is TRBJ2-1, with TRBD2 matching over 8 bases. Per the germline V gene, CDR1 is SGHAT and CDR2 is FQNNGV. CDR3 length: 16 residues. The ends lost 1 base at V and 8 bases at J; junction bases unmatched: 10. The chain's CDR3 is CASSLVGTSSLDEQFF. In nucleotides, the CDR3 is TGTGCCAGCAGCTTAGTCGGGACTAGTAGTTTGGATGAGCAGTTCTTC. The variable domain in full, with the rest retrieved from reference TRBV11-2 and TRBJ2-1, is EAGVAQSPRYKIIEKRQSVAFWCNPISGHATLYWYQQILGQGPKLLIQFQNNGVVDDSQLPKDRFSAERLKGVDSTLKIQPAKLEDSAVYLCASSLVGTSSLDEQFFGPGTRLTVL.

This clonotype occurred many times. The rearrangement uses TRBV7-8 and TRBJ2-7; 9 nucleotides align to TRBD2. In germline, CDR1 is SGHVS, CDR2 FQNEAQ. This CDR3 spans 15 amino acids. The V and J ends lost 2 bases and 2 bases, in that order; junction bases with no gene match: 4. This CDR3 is CASSLLAGLTYEQYF. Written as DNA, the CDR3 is TGTGCCAGCAGCTTACTAGCGGGGTTGACCTACGAGCAGTACTTC.